This is a list of T cell receptor beta chains from one sample in a study of ipilimumab plus nivolumab after autologous stem cell transplantation. Here immunoSEQ multiplex PCR was the method, and the copy in TCRdb shows in-frame clones only, minus some. Here the sample spans more than 4,500 clones, about 80% being singletons. The input for sequencing was PBMCs, taken in a trial of ipilimumab plus nivolumab as post-transplant consolidation. These TCRs come from a male donor with multiple myeloma. Each CDR3 is given with its conserved first and last residue. Fields, in order: V gene, D gene, CDR3 length, clone size, J gene, CDR3 protein, CDR3 DNA. D genes are given only for firm matches. Clone size is given for some rows only: seen once, a few or many times, or a class if the clone is expanded.

v_gene: TRBV28; d_gene: TRBD1; len: 16; abundance: once; j_gene: TRBJ2-5; CDR3aa: CASRTVGQGAGETQYF; CDR3nt: TGTGCCAGCAGAACAGTCGGACAGGGGGCAGGGGAGACCCAGTACTTC
v_gene: TRBV7-8; d_gene: TRBD2; len: 16; abundance: NA; j_gene: TRBJ2-3; CDR3aa: CASSLGLAGSLPTQYF; CDR3nt: TGTGCCAGCAGCTTAGGACTAGCGGGGAGCCTACCCACGCAGTATTTT
v_gene: TRBV6-5; d_gene: NA; len: 13; abundance: NA; j_gene: TRBJ2-3; CDR3aa: CASADLDTDTQYF; CDR3nt: TGTGCCAGCGCGGACTTAGACACAGATACGCAGTATTTT
v_gene: TRBV6-6; d_gene: NA; len: 15; abundance: NA; j_gene: TRBJ1-5; CDR3aa: CASSLARDSNQPQHF; CDR3nt: TGTGCCAGCAGTCTCGCCCGGGACAGCAATCAGCCCCAGCATTTT
v_gene: TRBV14; d_gene: NA; len: 14; abundance: few; j_gene: TRBJ1-2; CDR3aa: CASSQVGQGLGYTF; CDR3nt: TGTGCCAGCAGCCAAGTTGGACAAGGACTTGGCTACACCTTC
v_gene: TRBV5-1; d_gene: NA; len: 16; abundance: NA; j_gene: TRBJ1-1; CDR3aa: CASSLAQLGSGTEAFF; CDR3nt: TGCGCCAGCAGCTTGGCGCAGCTGGGGAGCGGCACTGAAGCTTTCTTT
v_gene: TRBV7-9; d_gene: NA; len: 13; abundance: NA; j_gene: TRBJ2-2; CDR3aa: CASSLSNTGELFF; CDR3nt: TGTGCCAGCAGCTTATCGAACACCGGGGAGCTGTTTTTT
v_gene: TRBV7-6; d_gene: NA; len: 13; abundance: NA; j_gene: TRBJ1-6; CDR3aa: CASSKQRDSPLHF; CDR3nt: TGTGCCAGCAGCAAACAGCGGGATTCACCCCTCCACTTT
v_gene: TRBV9; d_gene: NA; len: 14; abundance: few; j_gene: TRBJ1-2; CDR3aa: CASSVQVVPEGYTF; CDR3nt: TGTGCCAGCAGCGTACAGGTTGTCCCGGAGGGCTACACCTTC
v_gene: TRBV11-2; d_gene: NA; len: 13; abundance: NA; j_gene: TRBJ2-3; CDR3aa: CASSYTRGDTQYF; CDR3nt: TGTGCCAGCAGCTATACTCGGGGGGATACGCAGTATTTT
v_gene: TRBV12-2; d_gene: NA; len: 18; abundance: NA; j_gene: TRBJ2-1; CDR3aa: CASRLGERLAGDNNEQFF; CDR3nt: TGTGCAAGTCGCTTAGGGGAGAGGCTAGCGGGGGATAACAATGAGCAGTTCTTC
v_gene: TRBV9; d_gene: TRBD1; len: 14; abundance: NA; j_gene: TRBJ2-7; CDR3aa: CASNLGTGVYEQYF; CDR3nt: TGTGCCAGCAATCTTGGGACAGGGGTCTACGAGCAGTACTTC
v_gene: TRBV9; d_gene: TRBD2; len: 15; abundance: NA; j_gene: TRBJ2-7; CDR3aa: CASSVDGTSSYEQYF; CDR3nt: TGTGCCAGCAGCGTAGACGGGACTAGCTCCTACGAGCAGTACTTC
v_gene: TRBV29-1; d_gene: TRBD2; len: 13; abundance: NA; j_gene: TRBJ2-5; CDR3aa: CSAQPGLEETQYF; CDR3nt: TGCAGCGCCCAACCGGGACTAGAGGAGACCCAGTACTTC
v_gene: TRBV27; d_gene: TRBD1; len: 13; abundance: few; j_gene: TRBJ2-2; CDR3aa: CASSSEGQEELFF; CDR3nt: TGTGCCAGCAGTTCGGAGGGACAGGAGGAGCTGTTTTTT
v_gene: TRBV4-1; d_gene: NA; len: 14; abundance: NA; j_gene: TRBJ2-5; CDR3aa: CASSQGEGGETQYF; CDR3nt: TGCGCCAGCAGCCAAGGGGAAGGGGGAGAGACCCAGTACTTC
v_gene: TRBV4-2; d_gene: NA; len: 14; abundance: NA; j_gene: TRBJ1-2; CDR3aa: CASSQADGSYGYTF; CDR3nt: TGTGCCAGCAGCCAAGCTGACGGAAGCTATGGCTACACCTTC
v_gene: TRBV5-4; d_gene: NA; len: 15; abundance: NA; j_gene: TRBJ1-4; CDR3aa: CASSRVGQSNEKLFF; CDR3nt: TGTGCCAGCAGCCGAGTAGGACAGAGTAATGAAAAACTGTTTTTT
v_gene: TRBV5-1; d_gene: NA; len: 17; abundance: NA; j_gene: TRBJ1-1; CDR3aa: CASRQADDRFRGTEAFF; CDR3nt: TGCGCCAGCCGACAGGCGGATGACCGATTTAGGGGGACTGAAGCTTTCTTT
v_gene: TRBV5-1; d_gene: NA; len: 14; abundance: NA; j_gene: TRBJ1-2; CDR3aa: CASRTGGSNYGYTF; CDR3nt: TGCGCCAGCAGAACCGGCGGATCTAACTATGGCTACACCTTC
v_gene: TRBV11-3; d_gene: NA; len: 15; abundance: NA; j_gene: TRBJ1-6; CDR3aa: CASSLGQGTNSPLHF; CDR3nt: TGTGCCAGCAGCTTAGGGCAGGGGACTAATTCACCCCTCCACTTT
v_gene: TRBV6-4; d_gene: NA; len: 13; abundance: few; j_gene: TRBJ1-6; CDR3aa: CASSEIWGSPLHF; CDR3nt: TGTGCCAGCAGTGAGATCTGGGGTTCACCCCTCCACTTT
v_gene: TRBV11-3; d_gene: TRBD2; len: 13; abundance: NA; j_gene: TRBJ2-7; CDR3aa: CASSLSGGAEQYF; CDR3nt: TGTGCCAGCAGCTTAAGCGGGGGGGCCGAGCAGTACTTC
v_gene: TRBV19; d_gene: NA; len: 15; abundance: NA; j_gene: TRBJ1-1; CDR3aa: CASSRSGVMNTEAFF; CDR3nt: TGTGCCAGTAGTCGATCAGGGGTGATGAACACTGAAGCTTTCTTT
v_gene: TRBV10-1; d_gene: NA; len: 10; abundance: NA; j_gene: TRBJ2-5; CDR3aa: CASPSETQYF; CDR3nt: TGCGCCAGCCCTTCAGAGACCCAGTACTTC
v_gene: TRBV6-5; d_gene: TRBD1; len: 15; abundance: NA; j_gene: TRBJ2-2; CDR3aa: CASSRGTGLAGELFF; CDR3nt: TGTGCCAGCAGTAGGGGGACAGGGCTGGCCGGGGAGCTGTTTTTT
v_gene: TRBV19; d_gene: NA; len: 15; abundance: NA; j_gene: TRBJ2-5; CDR3aa: CASSMARGFQETQYF; CDR3nt: TGTGCCAGTAGTATGGCCAGGGGCTTCCAAGAGACCCAGTACTTC
v_gene: TRBV5-4; d_gene: NA; len: 15; abundance: NA; j_gene: TRBJ2-7; CDR3aa: CASSLAGDVVYEQYF; CDR3nt: TGTGCCAGCAGCTTGGCTGGGGACGTCGTCTACGAGCAGTACTTC
v_gene: TRBV5-4; d_gene: NA; len: 18; abundance: NA; j_gene: TRBJ1-2; CDR3aa: CASSLPYRRILANYGYTF; CDR3nt: TGTGCCAGCAGCTTACCTTATAGACGGATCCTTGCTAACTATGGCTACACCTTC
v_gene: TRBV18; d_gene: TRBD1; len: 15; abundance: NA; j_gene: TRBJ2-5; CDR3aa: CASSPPGTGQETQYF; CDR3nt: TGTGCCAGCTCACCTCCCGGGACAGGTCAAGAGACCCAGTACTTC
v_gene: TRBV7-9; d_gene: TRBD1; len: 15; abundance: NA; j_gene: TRBJ2-7; CDR3aa: CASSLSRTGPYEQYF; CDR3nt: TGTGCCAGCAGCTTATCAAGGACAGGGCCCTACGAGCAGTACTTC
v_gene: TRBV11-1; d_gene: NA; len: 14; abundance: NA; j_gene: TRBJ2-3; CDR3aa: CASSDILHTDTQYF; CDR3nt: TGTGCCAGCAGTGATATACTGCACACAGATACGCAGTATTTT
v_gene: TRBV30; d_gene: NA; len: 14; abundance: NA; j_gene: TRBJ1-3; CDR3aa: CAWSVKGSGNTIYF; CDR3nt: TGTGCCTGGAGTGTAAAGGGGTCTGGAAACACCATATATTTT
v_gene: TRBV9; d_gene: TRBD1; len: 17; abundance: NA; j_gene: TRBJ1-3; CDR3aa: CASSATGQGGSGNTIYF; CDR3nt: TGTGCCAGCAGCGCTACGGGACAGGGTGGCTCTGGAAACACCATATATTTT
v_gene: TRBV2; d_gene: NA; len: 11; abundance: NA; j_gene: TRBJ1-5; CDR3aa: CASGVDQPQHF; CDR3nt: TGTGCCAGCGGGGTGGATCAGCCCCAGCATTTT
v_gene: TRBV28; d_gene: NA; len: 12; abundance: few; j_gene: TRBJ2-7; CDR3aa: CASRTATYEQYF; CDR3nt: TGTGCCAGCAGGACGGCAACCTACGAGCAGTACTTC
v_gene: TRBV7-3; d_gene: NA; len: 14; abundance: NA; j_gene: TRBJ1-1; CDR3aa: CASSFTGGYTEAFF; CDR3nt: TGTGCCAGCAGCTTTACTGGGGGGTACACTGAAGCTTTCTTT
v_gene: TRBV2; d_gene: NA; len: 12; abundance: NA; j_gene: TRBJ1-1; CDR3aa: CASSGRVTEAFF; CDR3nt: TGTGCCAGCAGTGGCAGGGTCACTGAAGCTTTCTTT
v_gene: TRBV19; d_gene: NA; len: 14; abundance: once; j_gene: TRBJ2-3; CDR3aa: CASREGTGTDTQYF; CDR3nt: TGTGCCAGTAGGGAGGGTACGGGCACAGATACGCAGTATTTT
v_gene: TRBV18; d_gene: NA; len: 13; abundance: NA; j_gene: TRBJ2-1; CDR3aa: CASSLGLYNEQFF; CDR3nt: TGTGCCAGCTCACTGGGACTTTACAATGAGCAGTTCTTC
v_gene: TRBV6-6; d_gene: NA; len: 12; abundance: few; j_gene: TRBJ1-1; CDR3aa: CASSYGVTEAFF; CDR3nt: TGTGCCAGCAGTTACGGGGTCACTGAAGCTTTCTTT
v_gene: TRBV4-2; d_gene: NA; len: 15; abundance: NA; j_gene: TRBJ1-6; CDR3aa: CASSQKDGGGSPLHF; CDR3nt: TGTGCCAGCAGCCAGAAGGATGGAGGGGGTTCACCCCTCCACTTT
v_gene: TRBV5-1; d_gene: NA; len: 14; abundance: NA; j_gene: TRBJ1-2; CDR3aa: CASSLLEKRYGYTF; CDR3nt: TGCGCCAGCAGCTTGCTTGAAAAGCGCTATGGCTACACCTTC
v_gene: TRBV18; d_gene: TRBD1; len: 15; abundance: NA; j_gene: TRBJ2-7; CDR3aa: CASSPAGTGGAGQYF; CDR3nt: TGTGCCAGCTCACCAGCCGGGACAGGGGGCGCGGGGCAGTACTTC
v_gene: TRBV6-1; d_gene: TRBD1; len: 13; abundance: large; j_gene: TRBJ2-7; CDR3aa: CASSEGQFYEQYF; CDR3nt: TGTGCCAGCAGTGAGGGACAGTTCTACGAGCAGTACTTC
v_gene: TRBV18; d_gene: NA; len: 13; abundance: NA; j_gene: TRBJ1-5; CDR3aa: CASSKQWNQPQHF; CDR3nt: TGTGCCAGCTCAAAACAATGGAATCAGCCCCAGCATTTT
v_gene: TRBV10-1; d_gene: TRBD1; len: 15; abundance: few; j_gene: TRBJ1-1; CDR3aa: CASSESTGPGTEAFF; CDR3nt: TGCGCCAGCAGTGAGTCGACAGGGCCGGGCACTGAAGCTTTCTTT
v_gene: TRBV13; d_gene: TRBD1; len: 15; abundance: NA; j_gene: TRBJ1-2; CDR3aa: CASSWGTGVSYGYTF; CDR3nt: TGTGCCAGCAGCTGGGGGACAGGGGTTAGCTATGGCTACACCTTC
v_gene: TRBV4-1; d_gene: TRBD1; len: 15; abundance: few; j_gene: TRBJ2-1; CDR3aa: CASSQVRDRKNEQFF; CDR3nt: TGCGCCAGCAGCCAAGTTCGGGACAGGAAAAATGAGCAGTTCTTC
v_gene: TRBV4-1; d_gene: TRBD2; len: 17; abundance: NA; j_gene: TRBJ2-3; CDR3aa: CASSQVPSGGPTDTQYF; CDR3nt: TGCGCCAGCAGCCAAGTCCCTAGCGGGGGGCCCACAGATACGCAGTATTTT
v_gene: TRBV27; d_gene: NA; len: 14; abundance: few; j_gene: TRBJ1-1; CDR3aa: CASSYVGTNTEAFF; CDR3nt: TGTGCCAGCAGTTATGTAGGGACGAACACTGAAGCTTTCTTT
v_gene: TRBV2; d_gene: NA; len: 11; abundance: NA; j_gene: TRBJ2-7; CDR3aa: CASAPLYEQYF; CDR3nt: TGTGCCAGCGCCCCCCTATACGAGCAGTACTTC